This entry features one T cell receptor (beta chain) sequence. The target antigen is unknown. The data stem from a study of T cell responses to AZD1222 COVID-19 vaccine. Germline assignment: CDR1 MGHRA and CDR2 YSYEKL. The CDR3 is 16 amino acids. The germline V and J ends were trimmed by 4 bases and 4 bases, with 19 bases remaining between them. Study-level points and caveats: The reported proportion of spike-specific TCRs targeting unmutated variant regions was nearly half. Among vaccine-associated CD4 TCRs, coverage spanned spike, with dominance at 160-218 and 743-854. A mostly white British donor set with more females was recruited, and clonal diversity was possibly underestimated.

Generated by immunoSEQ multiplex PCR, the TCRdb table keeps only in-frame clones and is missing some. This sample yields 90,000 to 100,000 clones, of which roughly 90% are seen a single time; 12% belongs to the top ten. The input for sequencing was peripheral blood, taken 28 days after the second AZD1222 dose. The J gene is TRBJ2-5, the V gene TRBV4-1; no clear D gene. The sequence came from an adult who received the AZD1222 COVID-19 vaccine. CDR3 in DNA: TGCGCCAGCAGCCTGTGGGGTCAGGAGATGGGAGAGACCCAGTACTTC. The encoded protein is CASSLWGQEMGETQYF.